What follows are 30 T cell receptor beta chains derived from one specimen sequenced in a study of blood T cell repertoires in COVID-19. The table came from immunoSEQ multiplex PCR; TCRdb's copy has only in-frame clones and leaves some out. The table lists about 110,000 clones, over 75% of them singletons. The sequenced material came from peripheral blood. The receptors were sampled from a man in his 70s with active or convalescent COVID-19.

The chain uses TRBV11-3 and TRBJ1-3; D might be TRBD1 (6 bases). Germline CDR1 and CDR2: SGHNT and YENEEA. There are 13 residues in the CDR3. V dropped 5 bases and J dropped 6 bases, with 11 bases sitting between them. For the CDR3, the DNA is TGTGCCAGCAGCATTGGACAGCTAAACACCATATATTTT. It encodes CASSIGQLNTIYF.

The rearrangement uses TRBV30 and TRBJ1-6, with unresolved D. Germline V gives CDR1 GTSNPN, CDR2 SVGIG (reference sequence). Trimming took 0 bases from V and 1 from J, leaving 7 bases between them. This CDR3 is 15 amino acids long. CDR3: CAWSVGESYNSPLHF. In DNA form, the CDR3 reads TGTGCCTGGAGTGTCGGGGAGTCCTATAATTCACCCCTCCACTTT.

This sequence joins TRBV19 and TRBJ2-3; D is unresolved. There are 12 residues in the CDR3. Germline CDR1 is LNHDA and CDR2 is SQIVND (reference sequence). V shed 3 bases and J shed 2 bases, with 3 bases lying between them. The CDR3 reads CASSINTDTQYF. CDR3 nucleotides: TGTGCCAGTAGTATTAACACAGATACGCAGTATTTT.

V usage is TRBV6-5 and J usage is TRBJ2-7, with D maybe TRBD1 (6 bases). The length of the CDR3 is 12 residues. Trimming took off 5 bases at V and 4 bases at J, with 9 bases between the two ends. Germline loops: CDR1 MNHEY, CDR2 SVGAGI. The CDR3: CASSQDSYEQYF. The CDR3, as DNA: TGTGCCAGCAGTCAGGACAGTTACGAGCAGTACTTC.

This rearrangement joins TRBV27 to TRBJ2-2, with a tentative D call TRBD2 (7 bases). Germline V CDR1 and CDR2: MNHEY, SMNVEV (reference sequence). Trimming shortened V by 3 bases and J by 3 bases, and 11 bases separated the two germline ends. CDR3 length equals 15 residues. The CDR3 sequence: CASSFGGAYTGELFF. DNA of the CDR3: TGTGCCAGCAGTTTTGGGGGGGCCTACACCGGGGAGCTGTTTTTT.

The chain joins TRBV7-2 to TRBJ1-1; D call uncertain. V lost 5 bases and J 0 bases, leaving 13 bases between the germline ends. Germline values: CDR1 SGHTA, CDR2 FQGNSA. CDR3 size: 15 residues. CDR3 region: CASSQATVLNTEAFF. Written as DNA, the CDR3 is TGTGCCAGCAGCCAAGCCACAGTGCTGAACACTGAAGCTTTCTTT. The entire variable domain, with the rest obtained from reference TRBV7-2 and TRBJ1-1, is as follows: GAGVSQSPSNKVTEKGKDVELRCDPISGHTALYWYRQSLGQGLEFLIYFQGNSAPDKSGLPSDRFSAERTGGSVSTLTIQRTQQEDSAVYLCASSQATVLNTEAFFGQGTRLTVV.

The chain carries TRBV6-1 and TRBJ2-7; D remains unclear. The CDR3 extends over 14 amino acids. Per the germline V gene, CDR1 is MNHNS and CDR2 is SASEGT. Between the trimmed V and J ends, which lost 3 bases and 6 bases, there was a span of 15 bases. The CDR3 here is CASSDRPQYGEQYF. CDR3 in DNA: TGTGCCAGCAGTGATAGACCACAGTACGGCGAGCAGTACTTC.

The table lists this clone with a count of one. The gene calls are TRBV25-1 and TRBJ2-3; TRBD2 might be the D (5 bases). Trimming took off 1 base at V and 3 bases at J, with 14 bases between the two ends. CDR1 is MGHDK and CDR2 is SYGVNS in the germline V gene. The CDR3 totals 16 residues. CDR3 amino acids: CASSESQAVGTDTQYF. The CDR3, as DNA: TGTGCCAGCAGTGAATCCCAAGCGGTCGGGACAGATACGCAGTATTTT.

V and J are TRBV7-3 and TRBJ1-6; D gene ambiguous. Germline V gene sequence: CDR1 SGHTA, CDR2 FQGTGA. The CDR3 totals 13 residues. V was clipped by 1 base and J by 8 bases, with 6 bases between them. The CDR3 loop reads CASSLNADSPLHF. CDR3 coding DNA: TGTGCCAGCAGCTTAAATGCAGATTCACCCCTCCACTTT.

The chain links TRBV7-3 to TRBJ1-1; D remains ambiguous. The V end lost 3 bases, the J end lost 1 base, and 6 bases lay between the germline ends. The germline V gene has CDR1 SGHTA and CDR2 FQGTGA. CDR3 length equals 13 residues. This chain's CDR3 is CASSFSGNTEAFF. CDR3 DNA: TGTGCCAGCAGCTTCTCGGGGAACACTGAAGCTTTCTTT.

The chain has TRBV2 and TRBJ1-5; D remains unclear. The CDR3 has 12 amino acids. The germline gives CDR1 SNHLY, CDR2 FYNNEI. Trimming left V 11 bases short and J 4 bases short, with 12 bases between. The CDR3 nucleotides read TGTGCCTCCGACGGGGAGAATCAGCCCCAGCATTTT. Protein sequence: CASDGENQPQHF.

The chain uses TRBV28 and TRBJ2-1; 7 bases agree with TRBD2. Germline V gives CDR1 MDHEN, CDR2 SYDVKM. CDR3 length: 14 amino acids. With 3 bases clipped from V and 5 bases from J, the junction kept 4 bases outside the gene matches. CDR3 DNA sequence: TGTGCCAGCAGTTTTGCGGGAGTCGACAATGAGCAGTTCTTC. Translation: CASSFAGVDNEQFF.

This clone has more than one count but fewer than ten. The rearrangement joins TRBV6-2 or TRBV6-3 to TRBJ1-5; D is perhaps TRBD1 (6 bases). Trimming took 2 bases from V and 4 from J, leaving 12 bases between them. The CDR3 consists of 15 residues. Germline CDR1 MNHEY, CDR2 SVGEGT. The DNA of the CDR3 is TGTGCCAGCAGTTACGTCAGGGGATGGAATCAGCCCCAGCATTTT. Its translation is CASSYVRGWNQPQHF.

This chain links TRBV7-3 with TRBJ2-5, with D hard to call. The germline gives CDR1 SGHTA, CDR2 FQGTGA. This CDR3 has 9 amino acids. The germline V and J ends were trimmed by 11 bases and 7 bases, with 8 bases remaining between them. DNA for the CDR3: TGTGCCCCCCCTCGGACCCAGTACTTC. Translating it yields CAPPRTQYF. Using reference TRBV7-3 and TRBJ2-5 for the parts outside the CDR3, the full variable domain is GAGVSQTPSNKVTEKGKYVELRCDPISGHTALYWYRQSLGQGPEFLIYFQGTGAADDSGLPNDRFFAVRPEGSVSTLKIQRTERGDSAVYLCAPPRTQYFGPGTRLLVL.

This clone was counted once. V is TRBV29-1 and J is TRBJ1-2; a weak D match, TRBD1 (6 bases). With 6 bases removed from V and 2 bases from J, the gap between germline ends came to 13 bases. The CDR3 consists of 13 residues. Germline V lookup: CDR1 SQVTM, CDR2 ANQGSEA. The CDR3 DNA follows: TGCAGCGTGTCGGGACATAGGAACTATGGCTACACCTTC. Translating it yields CSVSGHRNYGYTF.

This clone was counted at least ten times. V and J are TRBV30 and TRBJ2-7, with 9 bases fitting TRBD2. CDR3 length: 13 residues. Per the germline V gene, CDR1 is GTSNPN and CDR2 is SVGIG (reference sequence). The trim removed 2 bases at V and 4 bases at J, leaving 3 bases unmatched. The DNA of the CDR3 is TGTGCCTGGAGTTTTGGACTAGCGTACGAGCAGTACTTC. This gives the protein CAWSFGLAYEQYF.

The gene calls are TRBV5-1 and TRBJ1-6; TRBD1 agrees at 7 bases. V was clipped by 0 bases and J by 9 bases; unmatched bases: 9. The CDR3 loop spans 16 amino acids. Looked up from germline, CDR1 is SGHRS and CDR2 is YFSETQ. The CDR3 spells CASSLDVGQARSPLHF. CDR3 coding DNA: TGCGCCAGCAGCTTGGATGTAGGACAGGCCCGTTCACCCCTCCACTTT.

The rearrangement joins TRBV7-3 to TRBJ2-3, with 10 bases that match TRBD2. This CDR3 is built from 16 residues. Trimming at V came to 1 base and at J to 7 bases, leaving 8 bases not matched to a gene. Germline CDR1 is SGHTA and CDR2 is FQGTGA. The CDR3 DNA follows: TGTGCCAGCAGCTTAATGGTAGCGGGGGGCGCTTATACGCAGTATTTT. Its translation is CASSLMVAGGAYTQYF.

J is TRBJ1-1 and V is TRBV5-4; TRBD1 is a possible D gene (6 bases). Germline CDR1 SGHNT, CDR2 YYREEE (reference sequence). Trimming took off 4 bases at V and 5 bases at J, with 15 bases between the two ends. The CDR3 sequence is 14 residues long. CDR3 residues: CASSPKTGSTEAFF. The CDR3 nucleotides read TGTGCCAGCAGCCCAAAAACAGGGAGTACTGAAGCTTTCTTT. Looking up the rest from reference TRBV5-4 and TRBJ1-1 gives the full variable domain: ETGVTQSPTHLIKTRGQQVTLRCSSQSGHNTVSWYQQALGQGPQFIFQYYREEENGRGNFPPRFSGLQFPNYSSELNVNALELDDSALYLCASSPKTGSTEAFFGQGTRLTVV.

J is TRBJ1-2 and V is TRBV18; no firm D call. CDR1 is KGHSH, CDR2 LQKENI, per germline. This CDR3 has 13 residues. V dropped 3 bases and J dropped 4 bases, with 9 bases sitting between them. The CDR3 nucleotides are TGTGCCAGCTCACCCATGACGGGCTATGGCTACACCTTC. Its translation: CASSPMTGYGYTF. Using reference TRBV18 and TRBJ1-2 for the parts outside the CDR3, the full variable domain is NAGVMQNPRHLVRRRGQEARLRCSPMKGHSHVYWYRQLPEEGLKFMVYLQKENIIDESGMPKERFSAEFPKEGPSILRIQQVVRGDSAAYFCASSPMTGYGYTFGSGTRLTVV.

This clone was seen only a few times. It is likely a read error, because the conserved phenylalanine at the end of the CDR3 is missing. The DNA is left out, because the CDR3 cannot be placed on it with certainty; the CDR3 is given as TCRdb lists it. J is TRBJ2-7 and V is TRBV21-1; the table's D gene call, TRBD2, was not cross checked with the DNA. TRBV21-1 is a listed pseudogene. The CDR3 is 12 amino acids in total, end residues counted. CDR3 residues: CASSKERTSGAP.

This clone was seen a few times. The rearrangement joins TRBV5-1 to TRBJ2-5; 8 positions agree with TRBD1. This CDR3 is built from 16 residues. Germline CDR1 is SGHRS and CDR2 is YFSETQ. V lost 1 base and J lost 4; bases outside the gene matches: 9. The CDR3 region is CASSLPAGQGLETQYF. CDR3 in DNA: TGCGCCAGCAGCTTGCCCGCCGGACAGGGTTTAGAGACCCAGTACTTC.

This rearrangement joins TRBV29-1 to TRBJ2-3; 7 bases map to TRBD2. Germline lookup yields CDR1 SQVTM and CDR2 ANQGSEA. With 4 bases clipped from V and 6 bases from J, the junction kept 4 bases outside the gene matches. The CDR3 spans 12 residues. The CDR3 region is CSVGLAADTQYF. In nucleotides, the CDR3 is TGCAGCGTTGGACTAGCTGCGGATACGCAGTATTTT.

Comment on this clone: Germline is not matched at one junction end, which may reflect a read error. The J gene is TRBJ1-5, the V gene TRBV27, with 12 bases fitting TRBD1. CDR1 and CDR2 from the germline V gene are MNHEY and SMNVEV (reference sequence). CDR3 size: 16 residues. CDR3 bases: TGTGCCAGCAGTGTATCGGGACAGGGGGCGGCTCAGCCCCAGCATTTT. Translation: CASSVSGQGAAQPQHF.

V usage is TRBV7-2 and J usage is TRBJ2-1; D is perhaps TRBD2 (6 bases). CDR1 is SGHTA, CDR2 FQGNSA, per germline. This CDR3 has 14 residues. Deletions cut 1 base from V and 10 bases from J, with 14 bases between. Here the CDR3 DNA reads TGTGCCAGCAGCTTAGTGTCGACTAGTTCCGAGCAGTTCTTC. Translating gives CASSLVSTSSEQFF.

The gene calls are TRBV6-2 or TRBV6-3 and TRBJ2-7; possible D gene TRBD1, 6 bases. There are 13 residues in the CDR3. Germline CDR1 and CDR2: MNHEY and SVGEGT. V was shortened by 6 bases and J by 3 bases, with 12 bases between the two germline ends. The chain's CDR3 is CASSPGALYEQYF. CDR3 nucleotide sequence: TGTGCCAGCAGCCCAGGGGCCCTCTACGAGCAGTACTTC.

J is TRBJ1-1 and V is TRBV6-4, with D maybe TRBD1 (6 bases). Trimming pared 7 bases from V and 1 base from J, leaving 10 bases between. From germline, CDR1 is MRHNA and CDR2 SNTAGT. The CDR3 totals 13 residues. CDR3 coding DNA: TGTGCCAGCAAAGACAGGCCGAACACTGAAGCTTTCTTT. Translated, it gives CASKDRPNTEAFF.

The J gene is TRBJ2-7, the V gene TRBV5-4; D is possibly TRBD2 (5 bases). CDR1 is SGHNT, CDR2 YYREEE, per germline (reference sequence). The CDR3 spans 16 residues. V was shortened by 0 bases and J by 5 bases, with 18 bases between the two germline ends. CDR3 protein: CASSLAGSGGRDEQYF. The CDR3, as DNA: TGTGCCAGCAGCTTGGCGGGATCGGGCGGAAGGGACGAGCAGTACTTC.

The CDR3 nucleotides are TGTGCCAGTAGTATCACGGCTAGCGGGAGTGTTACAGATACGCAGTATTTT. Its protein is CASSITASGSVTDTQYF. V gene TRBV19 combines with J gene TRBJ2-3, with 10 bases fitting TRBD2. Germline V CDR1 and CDR2: LNHDA, SQIVND (reference sequence). The CDR3 loop spans 17 amino acids. J gave up 3 bases and V 3 bases, and 9 bases lay outside the gene matches.

CDR3 amino acids: CASSLQGEGVKNTEAFF. The CDR3 coding sequence is TGTGCCAGTAGTCTCCAGGGGGAAGGGGTGAAGAACACTGAAGCTTTCTTT. This rearrangement joins TRBV19 to TRBJ1-1; 7 nucleotides align to TRBD1. CDR1 LNHDA and CDR2 SQIVND come from the germline V gene (reference sequence). The junction had 13 bases not matched to a gene; V was cut back by 5 bases and J by 1 base. The length of the CDR3 is 17 residues.